Following are 3 T cell receptor beta chains from one sample sequenced in a study of regulatory T cells in long-lasting Graves disease. Stated time point: persistent/refractory GD, antithyroid drugs over 5 years with positive TRAb. There was RNA extracted from PBMCs, and the TCR library was made from it. Library construction for TCR beta used iRepertoire HTBI primers and Arm-PCR of CDR3 regions. TCRdb called the multiplex PCR reads again in MiXCR, with one record for every CDR3 protein. The repertoire consists of hundreds of thousands of distinct CDR3 sequences, with about a fifth occurring once and the leading ten covering roughly 7.1%. Sequenced material: peripheral blood mononuclear cells (PBMCs), taken when the disease was refractory, from a patient treated with antithyroid drugs. The source of these receptors is a female donor with Graves disease.

In this sample, this clonotype turned up a few times. The chain is built from TRBV30 and TRBJ2-1, with TRBD1 identical over 8 bases. Losses at the gene ends were 5 bases for V and 0 bases for J; bases not matched to a gene: 3. The germline CDR1 and CDR2 sequences are GTSNPN and SVGIG (reference sequence). The CDR3 is made up of 14 amino acids. The CDR3 region has the DNA TGTGCCTGGGGAACAGGGGGCTCCTACAATGAGCAGTTCTTC. This gives the protein CAWGTGGSYNEQFF. Full variable domain (rest looked up from reference TRBV30 and TRBJ2-1): SQTIHQWPATLVQPVGSPLSLECTVEGTSNPNLYWYRQAAGRGLQLLFYSVGIGQISSEVPQNLSASRPQDRQFILSSKKLLLSDSGFYLCAWGTGGSYNEQFFGPGTRLTVL.

This clonotype has ten or more counts. The V gene is TRBV7-2, the J gene TRBJ1-6, with TRBD1 matching over 7 bases. V lost 5 bases, J lost 5 bases, and 3 bases stayed unmatched. The CDR3 extends over 14 amino acids. Looked up from germline, CDR1 is SGHTA and CDR2 is FQGNSA. CDR3 in DNA: TGTGCCAGCAGCGCCGGGACAGATAATTCACCCCTCCACTTT. Protein: CASSAGTDNSPLHF.

This chain uses TRBV28 with TRBJ2-3; D is possibly TRBD1 (6 bases). In germline, CDR1 is MDHEN, CDR2 SYDVKM. This CDR3 contains 14 residues. The V end was cut by 7 bases, the J end by 3 bases, with 14 bases between. The CDR3 nucleotides read TGTGCCAGCAAATCGGGACAAAATACAGATACGCAGTATTTT. Translating it yields CASKSGQNTDTQYF. The full variable domain, completed using reference TRBV28 and TRBJ2-3, is DVKVTQSSRYLVKRTGEKVFLECVQDMDHENMFWYRQDPGLGLRLIYFSYDVKMKEKGDIPEGYSVSREKKERFSLILESASTNQTSMYLCASKSGQNTDTQYFGPGTRLTVL.